This TCR beta chain is drawn from a study of human T cells and chemical hapten exposure. Looking at the study overall: Diphenylcyclopropenone doses were given weekly to the scalps of patients across the approximately 25-week study. DPC (0.01%) was patch tested on the upper back and read at 6 days.

The time point: pre-sensitization, week 0. Treatment specified: therapeutic diphenylcyclopropenone sensitization with weekly scalp DPC. TCRdb re-analysed the RACE reads in MiXCR, keeping a single row per CDR3 protein. The table shows under 95,000 distinct CDR3 sequences, with 7.5% to 9.5% occurring only once. The CDR3 is made up of 15 amino acids. V lost 4 bases and J 5 bases, leaving 17 bases between the germline ends. CDR1 is SGDLS, CDR2 YYNGEE, per germline. The sequence was collected from a man aged 35 to 55 with alopecia areata. Some clones in this sample may be carry-over from other donors' samples. The V gene is TRBV9, the J gene TRBJ2-3; a weak D match, TRBD2 (6 bases). Sequenced material: whole blood, taken in connection with sensitization to the hapten diphenylcyclopropenone (DPC). CDR3 nucleotide sequence: TGTGCCAGCAGCTTTTCGGGAGCCCGCAAAGATACGCAGTATTTT. It codes for CASSFSGARKDTQYF. Full variable domain (missing parts from reference TRBV9 and TRBJ2-3): DSGVTQTPKHLITATGQRVTLRCSPRSGDLSVYWYQQSLDQGLQFLIQYYNGEERAKGNILERFSAQQFPDLHSELNLSSLELGDSALYFCASSFSGARKDTQYFGPGTRLTVL.